This TCR beta chain was found in a study of cytomegalovirus exposure and HLA in healthy donors (dated by TCRdb to the late 2010s). Some background on the complete study: An earlier analysis of about 530 of the donors reported 250 to 300 Gb of sequence data and around 110 million unique TCR beta sequences obtained from approximately 180 million T cells. Roughly 300 gigabases of sequencing data and roughly 80 million unique TCR sequences made up an early release that covered several hundred HLA-typed donors. Among the approximately 430 genotyped donors, 75% to 90% belonged to the genetic ancestry cluster associated with self-reported Caucasian donors. The study aimed to test whether cataloging public T cell receptors could reveal signatures of past pathogen exposure. Using immunosequencing, the study profiled T cell repertoires from about 620 subjects and related those repertoires to cytomegalovirus serostatus. A separate validation cohort of roughly 120 different subjects was used in addition to the roughly 670-subject first cohort. To predict cytomegalovirus infection status, the study brought together high-throughput TCR immunosequencing, statistical association of individual TCRs with disease status, and machine learning. A later analysis re-examined previously published TCR beta repertoires from about 700 donors and added high-resolution HLA genotyping to investigate patterns of TCR occurrence. Rather than drawing on any new phenotypic data, the later analysis identified candidate immune exposures from TCR beta sequences and the way those sequences occurred across donors. An earlier analysis of around 640 of the donors used high-throughput TCR beta sequencing to judge whether each TCR beta V gene segment behaved as functional or pseudogenic. Donor age, sex, ethnicity and CMV serostatus were compiled together with the repertoire data. In a later genetic analysis, genome-wide SNP genotypes for about 65% of the roughly 700 donors were used, and that subset was treated as a discovery cohort. All discovery cohort repertoires had been generated on a single sequencing platform. Class I and class II HLA loci were covered by the typing at four-digit resolution. Typing coverage varied by locus: 629-630 donors for A, B, C, DRB1 and DQB1; approximately 500 for DQA1; over 600 for DPA1; around 490 for DPB1. Because of strong linkage in the cohort, a handful of DR-DQ haplotypes were treated as single units for association and clustering. On average, over 200,000 unique TCR beta nucleotide sequences were sequenced per donor among 398 genotyped donors of the cohort, with 15% to 20% of those sequences being non-productive.

Worth noting for this clone: The specificity of this receptor is unknown. Base qualities are not provided; no much larger clone lies one nucleotide away.

Study-wide findings and limitations: The study gave a list of some 150 TCR beta chains associated with cytomegalovirus. In an earlier analysis of fewer than 700 of the donors, most TCR beta V segments appeared in productive rearrangements about 87% or about 30% of the time, broadly matching IMGT annotations. In a later analysis, TCR association rates were found to vary across HLA loci, with the most associated TCRs seen for DRB1 alleles and the fewest for HLA-C alleles. Several of the top co-occurrence clusters appeared to be linked to parvovirus B19, influenza, CMV and Epstein-Barr virus, according to a later analysis. Specific HLA alleles were associated with 15,000 to 20,000 TCR beta sequences at a false discovery rate of 0.05 in a later analysis. In a later genetic analysis, fewer N-insertions in productive TCRs were reported among donors in an Asian-associated ancestry cluster than the roughly 710-donor mean. In this cohort, only TCR beta chains were sequenced, and detectable features were limited by the absence of alpha or paired-chain data. A later analysis found that most CMV-associated TCR beta chains appeared HLA-restricted, with HLA associations seemingly driven largely by CMV exposure. Because counts were too low, around 18 rarely observed V segments, including chromosome 9 orphons, were left out of the earlier analysis of about 500 of the donors. Roughly uniform sequencing depth across donors was assumed in presence/absence analyses, although this assumption may not hold. When HLA alleles, especially DR and DQ, strongly co-occurred, attributing TCR associations to individual alleles was difficult. A further reported finding was that TCR beta sequences accurately predicted the HLA-A and HLA-B alleles for most subjects in the first cohort. The 87-base-pair reads could not distinguish some IMGT-functional V segments, including TRBV6-2 and TRBV6-3, so those segments were excluded. A later analysis found that HLA-associated TCR beta chains were more clonally expanded and had lower generation probabilities than equally common non-associated chains. Correlated functional status among segregating V segments might be attributable to linkage disequilibrium, but an unknown experimental factor could not be ruled out. Three of the identified cytomegalovirus-associated TCR beta chains were confirmed in vitro to be specific for cytomegalovirus antigens. Because HLA typing was missing for some donors at each locus, association tests included only the typed subset. According to the authors, the approach could potentially be generalized to other disease states and immunological phenotypes. The only immune exposure information available for the cohort was CMV serostatus. In a later genetic analysis, a missense DCLRE1C variant was associated with V-gene and J-gene trimming of TCR beta chains, and the association was replicated in an independent cohort. Across donors, most TCR sequences were observed very rarely, whereas some public TCRs were present in many individuals. A cluster of highly shared sequence variants was judged likely to be a technical artifact of the sequencing pipeline. In both the original and validation cohorts, the classifier was reported to diagnose cytomegalovirus status with high specificity and sensitivity.

The cohort was made up of hundreds of healthy bone marrow donors. At the time of sampling, every cohort member was nominally healthy, though immune exposures that went unrecorded were likely present. Of the approximately 700 cohort members, fewer than 300 had positive CMV serostatus and approximately 360 had negative CMV serostatus, and CMV serostatus was not recorded for the donor. Every donor gave a peripheral blood sample, and the peripheral blood mononuclear cells from that sample were used for TCR beta sequencing. The Qiagen DNeasy Blood Extraction Kit was used to extract genomic DNA from the blood cell samples. From the cysteine up to the phenylalanine, the CDR3 has a length of 13 residues. Just the 39-base CDR3 DNA is kept, in frame starting at base 1. After removal of 5 bases from V and 2 bases from J, the junction retains 2 bases not matched to a gene. The germline V gene supplies CDR1 SGHTA and CDR2 FQGTGA.

Library prep was done by the immunoSEQ multiplex PCR assay. For the multiplex PCR, a mixture combining 60 forward primers for TCR Vbeta segments and 13 reverse primers for TCR Jbeta segments was used. The CDR3 region of rearranged TCR beta genes was amplified from genomic DNA by a multiplex PCR assay. The Illumina HiSeq System was used to sequence the amplified TCR beta libraries as 87-base-pair reads. Per the original workflow: Across the 700 or so repertoires, a later analysis counted 75 million to 90 million unique TCR beta chains, around 10 million of which were shared by at least two donors. Raw reads were error-corrected and collapsed into unique sequences by a nearest-neighbor algorithm in which closely related sequences were merged to remove PCR and sequencing errors. V, D and J gene segments were assigned by aligning CDR3 sequences to IMGT reference sequences. For a sequence to be retained, at least a six-nucleotide match to both a V gene segment and a J gene segment was required. Rearrangements were called productive when the CDR3 lacked stop codons and stayed in frame with V and J; all others were non-productive. Following IMGT convention, CDR3 was defined as the stretch from the second conserved V-encoded cysteine up to the conserved J-encoded phenylalanine. In an earlier analysis of roughly 610 of the donors, sequences lacking an unambiguous match to a single V gene segment were excluded. In an earlier analysis of 587 of the donors, V segments were called functional above 56.7% productive rearrangements and were called segregating when the between-donor standard deviation exceeded 5%. A statistical classification framework was built for diagnosing cytomegalovirus status from the catalog of TCR beta chain sequences. A later analysis assigned V and J genes by comparing TCR nucleotide sequences with IMGT/GENE-DB human TR gene sequences. The TCRdist pipeline was used in a later analysis to assign CDR3 sequences and most-parsimonious VDJ recombination scenarios. In a later analysis, each TCR beta chain was defined by its CDR3 amino acid sequence together with its V-gene family, and reads lacking a unique V-gene family were excluded. A later analysis removed roughly 590 highly shared, low-generation-probability nucleotide sequences to deal with suspected cross-contamination and a sequencing artifact. In a later analysis, a clonal expansion index for each public chain was calculated from normalized within-repertoire ranks of inferred template counts. A later analysis computed generation probabilities with a VDJ recombination model fitted to out-of-frame rearrangements, and checked the results against IGoR. In a later analysis, TCR-TCR, TCR-HLA and TCR-CMV co-occurrence was scored with hypergeometric tests, and a repertoire-size bias correction was applied to TCR pairs. To estimate false discovery rates, a later analysis permuted the HLA or CMV assignments 20 times. In a later analysis, co-occurring TCRs were grouped using DBSCAN, and TCRdist sequence similarity was added for clustering within HLA-allele-positive subsets. For co-occurrence clustering, repertoires with fewer than 30,000 or more than 120,000 public chains were excluded, along with roughly five repertoires with anomalous nucleotide sharing. TCRdb provides this immuneACCESS table in a form limited to in-frame rearrangements. Some clones are lacking; in checked studies, under half of them reflect an unresolved V gene, and why the rest are absent is not known. V, J and clone size are taken as reported in that table, and D and trimming were inferred from the DNA itself. In this sample the table shows some 42,000 clones, roughly half of which occur a single time. The ten biggest clones cover 9.5% to 13% of the sample.

Recombination connected TRBV7-3 to TRBJ1-1, and TRBD1 aligns with 7 junction nucleotides. The sample consisted of PBMCs. This TCR was recovered from a human donor in good health. This receptor carries the CDR3 CASSQGGNTEAFF. The DNA reads as follows: TGTGCCAGCAGCCAGGGGGGTAACACTGAAGCTTTCTTT.